A single sample is the source of the 15 T cell receptor beta chains below, sequenced in a study of T cell changes during pregnancy in multiple sclerosis. TCRdb's copy holds only in-frame clones and misses some; the assay was immunoSEQ multiplex PCR. The sample contains about 45,000 clones, 85% to 95% of which appear only once. The sample consisted of CD4+ T cells from peripheral blood mononuclear cells, taken in the third trimester of pregnancy. The receptor source for this set is a female donor with multiple sclerosis, enrolled in a pregnancy study.

The chain carries TRBV5-6 and TRBJ2-7; 11 bases are a match to TRBD1. Germline CDR1 is SGHDT and CDR2 is YYEEEE. J was trimmed by 7 bases and V by 3 bases; bases with no gene match: 12. The CDR3 totals 16 residues. The CDR3 DNA reads TGTGCCAGCAGCTCACTAACGGACAGGGGGCTGAGGGAGCAGTACTTC. Translation: CASSSLTDRGLREQYF. The entire variable domain, with the rest obtained from reference TRBV5-6 and TRBJ2-7, is as follows: DAGVTQSPTHLIKTRGQQVTLRCSPKSGHDTVSWYQQALGQGPQFIFQYYEEEERQRGNFPDRFSGHQFPNYSSELNVNALLLGDSALYLCASSSLTDRGLREQYFGPGTRLTVT.

J is TRBJ1-1 and V is TRBV7-3, with 8 bases fitting TRBD1. J gave up 6 bases and V 4 bases, and 4 bases lay outside the gene matches. This CDR3 has 13 residues. Germline CDR1 is SGHTA and CDR2 is FQGTGA. CDR3 protein: CASSSSGGSEAFF. In DNA form, the CDR3 reads TGTGCCAGCAGCTCGTCAGGGGGCTCTGAAGCTTTCTTT.

The chain combines TRBV7-2 with TRBJ2-2; D gene unclear. Trimming removed 5 bases at V and 0 bases at J, with 13 bases between. CDR3 length: 16 residues. Looked up from germline, CDR1 is SGHTA and CDR2 is FQGNSA. CDR3 amino acids: CASSKTPLSNTGELFF. CDR3 bases: TGTGCCAGCAGCAAGACTCCCCTTTCGAACACCGGGGAGCTGTTTTTT.

Points on this clone: Other DNA sequences within the sample encode an identical CDR3. The chain carries TRBV6-5 and TRBJ1-2, with TRBD1 matching 11 bases. The V gene's germline CDR1 is MNHEY and CDR2 SVGAGI. CDR3 length: 16 amino acids. J gave up 4 bases and V 2 bases, and 6 bases lay outside the gene matches. The CDR3 loop reads CASSYSRTGGGYGYTF. The CDR3, as DNA: TGTGCCAGCAGTTACAGTCGGACAGGGGGCGGCTATGGCTACACCTTC.

The chain employs TRBV9 and TRBJ2-4; D is possibly TRBD1 (6 bases). CDR1 is SGDLS, CDR2 YYNGEE, per germline. The ends were cut back, 1 base at V and 8 bases at J, with 10 bases in the middle. The CDR3 sequence is 13 residues long. CDR3 nucleotide sequence: TGTGCCAGCAGCGTAATGGGGGCGGACATTCAGTACTTC. Translation: CASSVMGADIQYF.

The chain carries TRBV11-1 and TRBJ2-5; TRBD2 is a possible D gene (7 bases). Germline CDR1 is SGHAT and CDR2 is FQDESV (reference sequence). V lost 5 bases to trimming and J lost 5 bases, with 24 bases between them. CDR3 length equals 17 residues. The CDR3 spells CASSPRGAWLASETQYF. The CDR3 DNA follows: TGTGCCAGCAGCCCACGGGGGGCTTGGCTAGCTTCGGAGACCCAGTACTTC.

This rearrangement joins TRBV4-2 to TRBJ2-2; D is undetermined. Trimming stripped 0 bases from V and 6 bases from J, with 8 bases between. The CDR3 is made up of 14 amino acids. CDR1 and CDR2 from the germline V gene are LGHNA and YNFKEQ. CDR3 nucleotide sequence: TGTGCCAGCAGCCAAGATCTGGCTGCCGGGGAGCTGTTTTTT. Its protein is CASSQDLAAGELFF.

This clone was observed a handful of times. The rearrangement uses TRBV29-1 and TRBJ2-1, with D perhaps TRBD2 (6 bases). The germline CDR1 and CDR2 sequences are SQVTM and ANQGSEA. This CDR3 has 11 residues. The V gene lost 7 bases and the J gene lost 9 bases, with 13 bases spanning the gap. This CDR3 is CSGRVLGEQFF. CDR3 coding DNA: TGCAGCGGGAGGGTGCTGGGTGAGCAGTTCTTC.

Concerning this clone itself: One end of the junction varies from germline; a read error may be responsible. The CDR3 DNA follows: TGTGCCTGGTCCGTTCAAGGGGGCAAACAGCCCCAGCATTTT. Protein sequence: CAWSVQGGKQPQHF. The V gene is TRBV30, the J gene TRBJ1-5; 7 nucleotides match TRBD1. From germline, CDR1 is GTSNPN and CDR2 SVGIG (reference sequence). The CDR3 loop spans 14 amino acids.

V is TRBV2 and J is TRBJ2-3; a weak D match, TRBD2 (5 bases). V was pared by 8 bases and J by 0 bases, with 9 bases between. The CDR3 runs 13 residues. In germline, CDR1 is SNHLY, CDR2 FYNNEI. The CDR3 spells CASARESTDTQYF. The CDR3 nucleotides are TGTGCCAGCGCCCGGGAAAGCACAGATACGCAGTATTTT.

The chain combines TRBV5-4 with TRBJ2-5, with D possibly being TRBD2 (6 bases). V was shortened by 2 bases and J by 1 base, with 12 bases between the two germline ends. CDR1 and CDR2 from the germline V gene are SGHNT and YYREEE (reference sequence). The length of the CDR3 is 15 residues. The CDR3 DNA reads TGTGCCAGCAGCTTTCAGGGAGCGGGCCAAGAGACCCAGTACTTC. Residues: CASSFQGAGQETQYF.

The table lists this clone with a count of one. This chain uses TRBV29-1 with TRBJ2-5; 11 bases are a match to TRBD2. With 3 bases clipped from V and 3 bases from J, the junction kept 3 bases outside the gene matches. CDR1 and CDR2 from the germline V gene are SQVTM and ANQGSEA. The CDR3 extends over 14 amino acids. Here the CDR3 reads CSVDTSGSKETQYF. Written as DNA, the CDR3 is TGCAGCGTTGATACTAGCGGGAGCAAAGAGACCCAGTACTTC. Filled out from reference TRBV29-1 and TRBJ2-5, the complete variable domain reads SAVISQKPSRDICQRGTSLTIQCQVDSQVTMMFWYRQQPGQSLTLIATANQGSEATYESGFVIDKFPISRPNLTFSTLTVSNMSPEDSSIYLCSVDTSGSKETQYFGPGTRLLVL.

This clone was observed a single time. The chain combines TRBV19 with TRBJ2-2; tentatively, D is TRBD2 (6 bases). This CDR3 is 17 amino acids long. With 3 bases removed from V and 6 bases from J, the gap between germline ends came to 20 bases. Germline V gives CDR1 LNHDA, CDR2 SQIVND (reference sequence). Here the CDR3 DNA reads TGTGCCAGTAGTATTCCGCGGGACCGAAAGGGACCCGGGGAGCTGTTTTTT. Translated, it gives CASSIPRDRKGPGELFF.

CDR3 loop: CAWTLQETQYF. CDR3 DNA sequence: TGTGCCTGGACCCTCCAAGAGACCCAGTACTTC. The chain joins TRBV30 to TRBJ2-5; no clear D. This CDR3 spans 11 amino acids. CDR1 GTSNPN and CDR2 SVGIG come from the germline V gene (reference sequence). V lost 4 bases and J lost 1, with 4 bases in between. Full variable domain (missing parts from reference TRBV30 and TRBJ2-5): SQTIHQWPATLVQPVGSPLSLECTVEGTSNPNLYWYRQAAGRGLQLLFYSVGIGQISSEVPQNLSASRPQDRQFILSSKKLLLSDSGFYLCAWTLQETQYFGPGTRLLVL.

The V gene is TRBV2, the J gene TRBJ1-4; D not resolved. CDR3 length equals 14 residues. The germline gives CDR1 SNHLY, CDR2 FYNNEI. Trimming left V 7 bases short and J 0 bases short, with 9 bases between. CDR3 protein: CASNREATNEKLFF. The CDR3 nucleotides are TGTGCCAGCAACCGGGAAGCAACTAATGAAAAACTGTTTTTT. Full variable domain (outside the CDR3, taken from reference TRBV2 and TRBJ1-4): EPEVTQTPSHQVTQMGQEVILRCVPISNHLYFYWYRQILGQKVEFLVSFYNNEISEKSEIFDDQFSVERPDGSNFTLKIRSTKLEDSAMYFCASNREATNEKLFFGSGTQLSVL.